This T cell receptor beta chain was documented in a study of blood T cell repertoires in COVID-19. The overall study: Acute and convalescent COVID-19 samples came from the United States, Italy and Spain. T cells, B-cell-depleted T cells, or PBMCs provided the cDNA or gDNA that served as material.

This CDR3 contains 14 residues. Germline V lookup: CDR1 SQVTM, CDR2 ANQGSEA. V gave up 1 base and J gave up 3 bases, with 9 bases separating them. TCRdb's table, derived via immunoSEQ multiplex PCR, lists solely in-frame clones and lacks some. The table shows approximately 140,000 clones, with roughly 80% occurring only once. Sequenced sample: peripheral blood. The chain uses TRBV29-1 and TRBJ2-2, with D possibly being TRBD1 (6 bases). This TCR came from a man aged 50 to 59 with acute or convalescent COVID-19. The CDR3 sequence is CSVEGDIDTGELFF. CDR3 nucleotides: TGCAGCGTTGAAGGGGACATCGACACCGGGGAGCTGTTTTTT.